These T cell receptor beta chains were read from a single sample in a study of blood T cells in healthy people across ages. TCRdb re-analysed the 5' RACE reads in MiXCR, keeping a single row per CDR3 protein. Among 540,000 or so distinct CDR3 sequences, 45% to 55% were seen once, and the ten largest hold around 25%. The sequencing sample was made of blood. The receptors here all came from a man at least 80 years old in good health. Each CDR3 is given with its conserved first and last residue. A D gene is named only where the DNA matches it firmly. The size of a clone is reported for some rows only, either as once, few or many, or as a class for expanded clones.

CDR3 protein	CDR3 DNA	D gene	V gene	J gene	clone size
CSARGQQDYEQYF	TGCAGTGCTAGGGGACAGCAAGACTACGAGCAGTACTTC	TRBD1	TRBV20-1	TRBJ2-7	-
CSVPGRSSYEQYF	TGCAGCGTTCCGGGACGGAGCTCCTACGAGCAGTACTTC	-	TRBV29-1	TRBJ2-7	-
CASRLIWTGDNSPLHF	TGTGCCAGCAGGCTTATATGGACAGGGGATAATTCACCCCTCCACTTT	TRBD1	TRBV27	TRBJ1-6	-
CASTLEQYNEQFF	TGTGCCAGCACCCTAGAGCAGTACAATGAGCAGTTCTTC	-	TRBV7-2	TRBJ2-1	many
CAIRGRLAGSYNEQFF	TGTGCCATCAGGGGCCGACTAGCGGGCTCCTACAATGAGCAGTTCTTC	TRBD2	TRBV10-3	TRBJ2-1	-
CASSPGQGAHEKLFF	TGTGCCAGCAGTCCCGGACAGGGGGCGCATGAAAAACTGTTTTTT	TRBD1	TRBV12-3/TRBV12-4	TRBJ1-4	-
CASSPRQDGYGYTF	TGTGCCAGCAGCCCTCGACAGGACGGCTATGGCTACACCTTC	-	TRBV7-2	TRBJ1-2	-
CAISDWQNTGELFF	TGTGCCATCAGTGACTGGCAGAACACCGGGGAGCTGTTTTTT	-	TRBV10-3	TRBJ2-2	-
CASSPVPGDRPQHF	TGTGCCAGCAGCCCCGTCCCCGGCGATAGGCCCCAGCATTTT	-	TRBV3-1	TRBJ1-5	-
CASSLGQGYSVSYEQYF	TGTGCCAGCAGCTTAGGGCAGGGGTATTCAGTATCCTACGAGCAGTACTTC	-	TRBV7-2	TRBJ2-7	few
CASSEYRGLETQYF	TGTGCCAGCAGTGAATACAGGGGCTTAGAGACCCAGTACTTC	-	TRBV25-1	TRBJ2-5	few
CASSASGWSNEQFF	TGTGCCAGCAGCGCTAGCGGGTGGAGCAATGAGCAGTTCTTC	TRBD2	TRBV7-2	TRBJ2-1	few
CASSQDLAGGLGGTQYF	TGCGCCAGCAGCCAAGACCTAGCGGGGGGCCTCGGCGGGACCCAGTACTTC	TRBD2	TRBV4-1	TRBJ2-5	-
CSGRTSGNEQFF	TGCAGCGGCCGGACTAGCGGAAATGAGCAGTTCTTC	TRBD2	TRBV29-1	TRBJ2-1	few
CATSDRTSGGANEQFF	TGTGCCACCAGTGACCGAACTAGCGGGGGAGCAAATGAGCAGTTCTTC	TRBD2	TRBV24-1	TRBJ2-1	few
CASSGPGMEQFF	TGTGCCAGCAGTGGGCCGGGGATGGAGCAGTTCTTC	-	TRBV25-1	TRBJ2-1	few
CASSHSGTEAFF	TGTGCCAGCAGTCACTCGGGCACGGAAGCTTTCTTT	-	TRBV27	TRBJ1-1	-
CSARTSLQTQYF	TGCAGTGCTAGAACTAGTTTACAGACCCAGTACTTC	-	TRBV20-1	TRBJ2-5	-
CATSREALAGDEQFF	TGTGCCACCAGCAGAGAAGCTCTAGCGGGAGATGAGCAGTTCTTC	TRBD2	TRBV15	TRBJ2-1	many
CASSLAGPVEQYF	TGTGCCAGCAGCTTAGCTGGTCCCGTCGAGCAGTACTTC	-	TRBV7-2	TRBJ2-7	-
CSVEKRLLAGYRQETQYF	TGCAGCGTTGAAAAAAGGTTACTAGCGGGGTATAGACAAGAGACCCAGTACTTC	TRBD2	TRBV29-1	TRBJ2-5	once
CASSLSGTIKETQYF	TGTGCCAGCAGCCTCTCCGGGACTATTAAAGAGACCCAGTACTTC	TRBD2	TRBV7-8	TRBJ2-5	few
CASSPRGAQEQYF	TGTGCCAGCAGCCCCCGTGGTGCGCAGGAGCAGTACTTC	-	TRBV7-3	TRBJ2-7	-
CASSSGGTLQAHEQFF	TGTGCCAGCAGTAGCGGGGGAACATTACAGGCCCATGAGCAGTTCTTC	TRBD2	TRBV6-2/TRBV6-3	TRBJ2-1	-
CASSAIQGDDTEAFF	TGTGCCAGCTCAGCAATACAGGGGGACGACACTGAAGCTTTCTTT	TRBD1	TRBV18	TRBJ1-1	-
CASSQAQGINTGELFF	TGCGCCAGCAGCCAAGCACAGGGGATTAACACCGGGGAGCTGTTTTTT	TRBD1	TRBV4-3	TRBJ2-2	-
CASSIRNTQYF	TGTGCCAGTAGTATACGAAATACGCAGTATTTT	-	TRBV19	TRBJ2-3	-
CSVRGGISGDEQFF	TGCAGCGTTCGCGGCGGGATTTCTGGAGATGAGCAGTTCTTC	-	TRBV29-1	TRBJ2-1	-
CASSFEAGTGSNEQFF	TGCGCCAGCAGCTTTGAGGCCGGGACAGGGTCCAATGAGCAGTTCTTC	TRBD1	TRBV5-1	TRBJ2-1	-
CASSQSNRWNEQFF	TGTGCCAGCAGCCAGAGTAATAGATGGAATGAGCAGTTCTTC	-	TRBV14	TRBJ2-1	-
CSARPLLAGAYEQYF	TGCAGTGCTAGACCCTTACTAGCGGGAGCCTACGAGCAGTACTTC	TRBD2	TRBV20-1	TRBJ2-7	-
CASSSWTSGTDTQYF	TGTGCCAGCAGCTCCTGGACTAGCGGCACAGATACGCAGTATTTT	TRBD2	TRBV7-2	TRBJ2-3	many
CAGSLISGGSGYF	TGTGCCGGCAGCTTAATCTCAGGGGGGTCGGGGTATTTT	-	TRBV7-9	TRBJ2-3	-
CASSLTGRGEQYF	TGTGCCAGCAGCTTAACGGGACGCGGGGAGCAGTACTTC	-	TRBV5-5	TRBJ2-7	-
CASSYTWGREIAYEQYF	TGTGCCAGCAGTTACACCTGGGGCAGGGAAATCGCCTACGAGCAGTACTTC	-	TRBV6-2/TRBV6-3	TRBJ2-7	once
CSVESHNEQYF	TGCAGCGTTGAAAGCCACAATGAGCAGTACTTC	-	TRBV29-1	TRBJ2-5	-